The sequence of this T cell receptor beta chain was determined in a study of tumor-infiltrating lymphocytes in primary liver carcinoma. The wider study: The tumors, T1-T3 N0M0 lesions, were roughly 4 to 10 cm across. Tissue type made little difference to sample yields of roughly 3.65 to 7.5 million productive TCRbeta reads.

Out of unsorted whole blood came the blood RNA, and germline DNA was extracted as well. Donors were untreated and chronically infected with HBV. They drew 3 to 4 milliliters of peripheral blood before surgery. In its sample, this clonotype was seen many times. Trimming cost V 5 bases and J 3 bases; bases outside gene matches: 7. The CDR3 loop spans 15 amino acids. Germline V gene sequence: CDR1 MNHNY, CDR2 SVGAGI (reference sequence). Priming with a constant-region primer yielded TCR beta cDNA from about 540 ng total RNA. Three nested multiplex PCR rounds of slightly modified ARM-PCR generated TCR beta libraries. It was with TRBV1-TRBV30 forward primers and a C-beta reverse primer that the first two PCR rounds were run, at approximately 10 cycles each. MiXCR, applied by TCRdb to the multiplex PCR reads, yields one record per CDR3 protein. The sample records 250,000 to 400,000 distinct CDR3 sequences, roughly 60% being singletons.

This receptor was obtained from a man aged 40-49 years with primary liver carcinoma and hepatitis B virus infection. The sample was peripheral blood. The V and J genes are TRBV6-6 and TRBJ2-3; 8 bases match TRBD1. The DNA for the CDR3 is TGTGCCAGCAGTCAGAGGACAGGGCCTACAGATACGCAGTATTTT. It encodes CASSQRTGPTDTQYF.